The 3 T cell receptor beta chains below come from one sample, sequenced in a study of blood T cell repertoires in COVID-19. Sequencing used immunoSEQ multiplex PCR; TCRdb keeps in-frame clones, though not all of them. This sample has 75,000 to 95,000 clones, with over 80% found just once. The sequencing sample was made of peripheral blood. The receptor set was obtained from a human donor in a cohort sampled during active COVID-19.

The chain combines TRBV19 with TRBJ2-3; D is unresolved. The length of the CDR3 is 17 residues. The ends were cut back, 5 bases at V and 4 bases at J, with 22 bases in the middle. Germline V gene sequence: CDR1 LNHDA, CDR2 SQIVND (reference sequence). The CDR3 here is CASSPLQEEKGSDTQYF. In DNA, the CDR3 is TGTGCCAGTAGTCCGCTTCAAGAGGAGAAAGGATCAGATACGCAGTATTTT.

This chain's CDR3 is CASSQQRLAGSRDSYNEQFF. CDR3 bases: TGTGCCAGCAGTCAACAAAGACTAGCGGGAAGCAGAGACTCCTACAATGAGCAGTTCTTC. The genes are TRBV6-6 and TRBJ2-1; 11 bases are shared with TRBD2. Losses at the gene ends were 5 bases for V and 0 bases for J; bases not matched to a gene: 15. Germline V CDR1 and CDR2: MNHNY, SVGAGI (reference sequence). This CDR3 comprises 20 residues.

The gene calls are TRBV27 and TRBJ1-2, with TRBD1 matching over 7 bases. Germline V gene lookup returns CDR1 MNHEY and CDR2 SMNVEV (reference sequence). The CDR3 runs 15 residues. V was pared by 4 bases and J by 5 bases, with 10 bases of the junction left unmatched. The DNA of the CDR3 is TGTGCCAGCAGTTCCCCGACCGGGACAGCTTATGGCTACACCTTC. Its translation is CASSSPTGTAYGYTF.